This record looks at one TCR beta chain sequence and its context. What this receptor recognizes is not known. Base qualities are not recorded, but no much larger clone differs from it by a single base. The data were taken from a study of shared clonotypes between healthy human individuals (dated by TCRdb to the early 2020s). Study-level background: The cohort comprised a couple of women and a few men aged 18 to 49 years. For each donor, CD4 naive and CD4 memory were each given three plates, CD8 naive was given two plates, and CD8 memory was given one plate. Blood TCR repertoires of a handful of healthy adults were deeply sequenced to estimate repertoire size and the extent of clonotype sharing between individuals. Different laboratories and diverse techniques were used to prepare libraries and sequence TCR repertoires, to increase sequencing depth and limit assay-specific biases. Between about 0.94 and 8.9 billion PBMCs per donor were obtained by leukapheresis.

Donors were healthy HIV-negative adults with no recently reported acute infections or vaccinations. Every donor was a Caucasian adult residing in Nashville, Tennessee, USA. The CD8 memory samples were a combination of magnetically selected CD45RO+ cells and CCR7-negative CD45RA+ effector memory (TemRA) cells. After blood collection by leukapheresis, PBMCs were isolated using Ficoll-Histopaque density gradient centrifugation and then cryopreserved in the vapor phase of liquid nitrogen. Analytical flow cytometry was used to check the purity and quantity of every magnetically sorted T cell population. Genomic DNA was isolated from every sorted fraction and measured by UV absorbance on a Nanodrop 2000c. TCR CDR3 regions were amplified from genomic DNA by multiplex PCR using the deep immunoSEQ assay. Extracted genomic DNA from each cell subset was distributed evenly across all wells of several immunoSEQ 96-well plates, and each plate was treated as a replicate. For sorted subsets, 150 to 250 ng genomic DNA, equal to tens of thousands of T cell genomes, was loaded into each replicate PCR. Purified libraries were quantified with a Qubit 3.0 fluorometer, sized on a Bioanalyzer 2100, and re-quantified with the KAPA Library Quantification kit. Every immunoSEQ 96-well plate was sequenced on a separate single-read 150-cycle Illumina NextSeq 550 flow cell. In the paper's pipeline: Because the immunoSEQ output included only junctional sequences and no quality scores, the filtering could not be the same as the filtering used for full-length reads. Sequences were annotated with PyIR, a Python wrapper for IgBLAST v1.9, and V/J genes and CDR3 were assigned using IMGT germline references. Reads were filtered out if the reads had weak V/J assignments (E-value above 1e-6), no CDR3, stop codons, out-of-frame junctions, or ambiguous translated residues. V3J clonotypes were defined as sequences sharing an identical inferred V gene, J gene, and CDR3 amino acid sequence. Percentage overlap between repertoires was calculated by dividing the number of shared unique clonotypes by the size of the smaller repertoire. Repertoire richness was assessed with RTK rarefaction, the Chao1 estimator, and Recon v2.1 estimates of unobserved clonotypes. For all TCRbeta clonotypes obtained by the gDNA method from a handful of donors, generation probabilities were computed with OLGA. TCRdb holds this immuneACCESS table with in-frame rearrangements only. Some clones are missing; in checked studies, unresolved V genes explain under half, and the rest has no known cause. The D gene and trimming were derived from the DNA, and the V and J assignments and clone size from that table. For this sample there are approximately 100,000 clones; under 70% appear just once. Of the sample, 24% is held by the ten largest clones.

What the work shows at the level of the full study, not this receptor alone: Only blood was sampled, and tissue TCR repertoires likely differ from those in blood. Pairwise subsampling indicated that sequencing depth was expected to affect the degree of clonotype sharing among donors. Around 5.4% of naive CD4, 3% to 3.5% of naive CD8, around 2.3% of memory CD4, and approximately 0.39% of memory CD8 clonotypes were shared across several donors. Rarefaction of sorted-subset datasets indicated incomplete sequencing despite the large sequencing depth. Clonotypes shared by all four sorted-subset donors showed higher generation probabilities than non-shared clonotypes. Naive subsets generally had larger estimated clonotype richness than memory subsets. Because the study included a small number of donors, the genetic and exposure-history diversity represented was limited.

The CDR3, cysteine through phenylalanine, is 18 amino acids long. Only the CDR3 DNA stays, 54 bases, in frame from base 1. CDR1 is given as MGHDK and CDR2 as SYGVNS, both from the germline V gene. Trimming at the junction amounts to 1 base on V and 0 bases on J, and the germline ends lie 15 bases apart. This receptor was obtained from a woman aged 25 to 39 in good health. Sequenced input: memory CD8+ T cells sorted from blood. Sample cell subset or site, as interpreted from the label and publication: CD45RO+ cells pooled with CCR7-negative TemRA cells. The V gene is TRBV25-1 and the J gene is TRBJ1-4; no D gene can be assigned with confidence. The CDR3 sequence is CASSELYLPHTTNEKLFF. At the DNA level, the sequence is TGTGCCAGCAGTGAATTGTATCTGCCCCACACAACTAATGAAAAACTGTTTTTT.